This T cell receptor (beta chain) was sequenced in a study of T cells after yellow fever vaccination. Study-level findings and limits: Clones that expanded after primary vaccination mostly reappeared after the booster (around 96% CD4, about 89% CD8). Contamination by abundant bulk-population clonotypes could be present in FACS-sorted repertoires. Some clonotypes were seen in both the CD4 and the CD8 compartments. These made up a small share and likely arose from convergent recombination.

Synthesis of TCR cDNA relied on 5'RACE template switching, which attached a universal primer site and UMIs. TCRdb processed the 5' RACE reads anew with MiXCR; each CDR3 protein has one entry. The sample holds hundreds of thousands of distinct CDR3 sequences, over 9% seen once. Regarding this clonotype: Its antigen is unidentified.

The V gene end was trimmed by 4 bases and the J gene end by 6 bases; junction bases not matched to a gene: 10. CDR1 and CDR2 from the germline V gene are SGHRS and YFSETQ. The CDR3 extends over 14 amino acids. The chain employs TRBV5-1 and TRBJ2-7; 7 nucleotides align to TRBD2. The sequencing used PBMCs, collected on the day of the yellow fever booster vaccination. The receptor was derived from a man aged 30-40 years who received the YFV17D yellow fever vaccine. CDR3 coding DNA: TGCGCCAGCAGCCCAACTAGCGCGGGTCTCGAGCAGTACTTC. Amino acids: CASSPTSAGLEQYF.